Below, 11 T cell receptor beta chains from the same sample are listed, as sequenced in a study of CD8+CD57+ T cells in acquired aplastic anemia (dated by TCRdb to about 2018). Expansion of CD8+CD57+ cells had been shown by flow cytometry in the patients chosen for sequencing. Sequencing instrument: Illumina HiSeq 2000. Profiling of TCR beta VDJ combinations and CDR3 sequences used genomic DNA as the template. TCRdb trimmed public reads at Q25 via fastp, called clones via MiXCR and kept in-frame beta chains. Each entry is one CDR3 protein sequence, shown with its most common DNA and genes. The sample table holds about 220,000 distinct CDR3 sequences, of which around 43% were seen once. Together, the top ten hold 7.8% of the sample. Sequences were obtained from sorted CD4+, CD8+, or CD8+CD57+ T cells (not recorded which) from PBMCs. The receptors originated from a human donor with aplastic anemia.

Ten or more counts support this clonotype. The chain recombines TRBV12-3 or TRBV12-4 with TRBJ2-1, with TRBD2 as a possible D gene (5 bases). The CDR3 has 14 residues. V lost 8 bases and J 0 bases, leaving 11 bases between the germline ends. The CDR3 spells CASSTGISYNEQFF. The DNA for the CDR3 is TGTGCCAGCTCGACGGGGATCTCCTACAATGAGCAGTTCTTC.

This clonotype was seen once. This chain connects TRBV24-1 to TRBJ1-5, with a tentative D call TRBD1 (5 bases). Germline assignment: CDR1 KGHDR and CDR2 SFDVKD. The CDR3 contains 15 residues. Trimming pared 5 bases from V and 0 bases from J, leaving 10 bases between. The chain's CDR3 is CATSAGVASNQPQHF. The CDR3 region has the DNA TGTGCCACCAGTGCGGGGGTGGCTAGCAATCAGCCCCAGCATTTT.

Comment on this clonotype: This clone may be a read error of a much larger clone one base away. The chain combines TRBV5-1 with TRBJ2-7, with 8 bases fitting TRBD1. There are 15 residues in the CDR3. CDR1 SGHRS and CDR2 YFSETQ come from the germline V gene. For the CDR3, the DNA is TGCGCCAGCAGCTTTGAGACAGGGGACTCCCACGAGCAGTACTTC. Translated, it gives CASSFETGDSHEQYF.

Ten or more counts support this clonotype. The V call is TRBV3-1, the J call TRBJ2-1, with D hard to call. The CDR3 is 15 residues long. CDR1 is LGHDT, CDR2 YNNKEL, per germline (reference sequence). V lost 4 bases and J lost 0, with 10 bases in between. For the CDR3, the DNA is TGTGCCAGCAGCCCTCACCGCGCCTCCTACAATGAGCAGTTCTTC. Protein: CASSPHRASYNEQFF.

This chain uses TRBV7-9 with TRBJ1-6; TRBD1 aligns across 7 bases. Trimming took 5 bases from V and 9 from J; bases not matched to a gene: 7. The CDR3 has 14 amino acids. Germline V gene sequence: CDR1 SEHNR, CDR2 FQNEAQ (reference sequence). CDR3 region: CASSPTGESSPLHF. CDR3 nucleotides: TGTGCCAGCAGCCCCACAGGGGAAAGTTCACCCCTCCACTTT.

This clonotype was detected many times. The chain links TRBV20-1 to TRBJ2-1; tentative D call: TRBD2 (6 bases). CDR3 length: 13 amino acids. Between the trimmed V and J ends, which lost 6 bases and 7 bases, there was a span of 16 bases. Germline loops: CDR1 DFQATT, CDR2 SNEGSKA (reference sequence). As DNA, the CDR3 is TGCAGTGCCGGGTGGGCGGGGAGGAATGAGCAGTTCTTC. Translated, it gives CSAGWAGRNEQFF.

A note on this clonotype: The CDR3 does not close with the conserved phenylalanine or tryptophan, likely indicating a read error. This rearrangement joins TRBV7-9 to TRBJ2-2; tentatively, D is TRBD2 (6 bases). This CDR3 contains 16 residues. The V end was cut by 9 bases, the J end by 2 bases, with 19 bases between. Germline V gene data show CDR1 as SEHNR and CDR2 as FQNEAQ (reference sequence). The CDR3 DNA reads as TGTGCCAGAAACCCCTACCTTGGGACTAACACCGGGGAGCTGTTTCTT. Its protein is CARNPYLGTNTGELFL.

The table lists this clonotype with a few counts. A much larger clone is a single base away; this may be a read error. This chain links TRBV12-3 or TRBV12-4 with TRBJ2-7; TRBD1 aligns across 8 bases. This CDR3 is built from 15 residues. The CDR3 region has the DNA TGTGCCGGCAGTTTGGGGACAGGAACGTCCTACGAGCAGTACTTC. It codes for CAGSLGTGTSYEQYF.

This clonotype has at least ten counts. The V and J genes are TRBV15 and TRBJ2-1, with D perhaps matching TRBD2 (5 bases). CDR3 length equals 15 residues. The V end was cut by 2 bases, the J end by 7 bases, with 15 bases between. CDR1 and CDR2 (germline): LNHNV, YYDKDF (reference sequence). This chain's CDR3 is CATSRPLRRGNEQFF. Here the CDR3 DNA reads TGTGCCACCAGCAGACCTCTCCGCCGGGGAAATGAGCAGTTCTTC.

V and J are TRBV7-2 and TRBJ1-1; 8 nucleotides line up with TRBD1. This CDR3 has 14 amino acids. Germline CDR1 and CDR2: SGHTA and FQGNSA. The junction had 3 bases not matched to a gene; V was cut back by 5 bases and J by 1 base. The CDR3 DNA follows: TGTGCCAGCAGCACGCAGGGGGCGAACACTGAAGCTTTCTTT. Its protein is CASSTQGANTEAFF.

In DNA form, the CDR3 reads TGTGCCAGCAGTAAACGCAGGGGTAGAAACACTGAAGCTTTCTTT. Translated, it gives CASSKRRGRNTEAFF. The V and J genes are TRBV2 and TRBJ1-1; D is perhaps TRBD1 (6 bases). The CDR3 length is 15 residues. CDR1 is SNHLY and CDR2 is FYNNEI in the germline V gene. V lost 5 bases and J 2 bases, leaving 15 bases between the germline ends.